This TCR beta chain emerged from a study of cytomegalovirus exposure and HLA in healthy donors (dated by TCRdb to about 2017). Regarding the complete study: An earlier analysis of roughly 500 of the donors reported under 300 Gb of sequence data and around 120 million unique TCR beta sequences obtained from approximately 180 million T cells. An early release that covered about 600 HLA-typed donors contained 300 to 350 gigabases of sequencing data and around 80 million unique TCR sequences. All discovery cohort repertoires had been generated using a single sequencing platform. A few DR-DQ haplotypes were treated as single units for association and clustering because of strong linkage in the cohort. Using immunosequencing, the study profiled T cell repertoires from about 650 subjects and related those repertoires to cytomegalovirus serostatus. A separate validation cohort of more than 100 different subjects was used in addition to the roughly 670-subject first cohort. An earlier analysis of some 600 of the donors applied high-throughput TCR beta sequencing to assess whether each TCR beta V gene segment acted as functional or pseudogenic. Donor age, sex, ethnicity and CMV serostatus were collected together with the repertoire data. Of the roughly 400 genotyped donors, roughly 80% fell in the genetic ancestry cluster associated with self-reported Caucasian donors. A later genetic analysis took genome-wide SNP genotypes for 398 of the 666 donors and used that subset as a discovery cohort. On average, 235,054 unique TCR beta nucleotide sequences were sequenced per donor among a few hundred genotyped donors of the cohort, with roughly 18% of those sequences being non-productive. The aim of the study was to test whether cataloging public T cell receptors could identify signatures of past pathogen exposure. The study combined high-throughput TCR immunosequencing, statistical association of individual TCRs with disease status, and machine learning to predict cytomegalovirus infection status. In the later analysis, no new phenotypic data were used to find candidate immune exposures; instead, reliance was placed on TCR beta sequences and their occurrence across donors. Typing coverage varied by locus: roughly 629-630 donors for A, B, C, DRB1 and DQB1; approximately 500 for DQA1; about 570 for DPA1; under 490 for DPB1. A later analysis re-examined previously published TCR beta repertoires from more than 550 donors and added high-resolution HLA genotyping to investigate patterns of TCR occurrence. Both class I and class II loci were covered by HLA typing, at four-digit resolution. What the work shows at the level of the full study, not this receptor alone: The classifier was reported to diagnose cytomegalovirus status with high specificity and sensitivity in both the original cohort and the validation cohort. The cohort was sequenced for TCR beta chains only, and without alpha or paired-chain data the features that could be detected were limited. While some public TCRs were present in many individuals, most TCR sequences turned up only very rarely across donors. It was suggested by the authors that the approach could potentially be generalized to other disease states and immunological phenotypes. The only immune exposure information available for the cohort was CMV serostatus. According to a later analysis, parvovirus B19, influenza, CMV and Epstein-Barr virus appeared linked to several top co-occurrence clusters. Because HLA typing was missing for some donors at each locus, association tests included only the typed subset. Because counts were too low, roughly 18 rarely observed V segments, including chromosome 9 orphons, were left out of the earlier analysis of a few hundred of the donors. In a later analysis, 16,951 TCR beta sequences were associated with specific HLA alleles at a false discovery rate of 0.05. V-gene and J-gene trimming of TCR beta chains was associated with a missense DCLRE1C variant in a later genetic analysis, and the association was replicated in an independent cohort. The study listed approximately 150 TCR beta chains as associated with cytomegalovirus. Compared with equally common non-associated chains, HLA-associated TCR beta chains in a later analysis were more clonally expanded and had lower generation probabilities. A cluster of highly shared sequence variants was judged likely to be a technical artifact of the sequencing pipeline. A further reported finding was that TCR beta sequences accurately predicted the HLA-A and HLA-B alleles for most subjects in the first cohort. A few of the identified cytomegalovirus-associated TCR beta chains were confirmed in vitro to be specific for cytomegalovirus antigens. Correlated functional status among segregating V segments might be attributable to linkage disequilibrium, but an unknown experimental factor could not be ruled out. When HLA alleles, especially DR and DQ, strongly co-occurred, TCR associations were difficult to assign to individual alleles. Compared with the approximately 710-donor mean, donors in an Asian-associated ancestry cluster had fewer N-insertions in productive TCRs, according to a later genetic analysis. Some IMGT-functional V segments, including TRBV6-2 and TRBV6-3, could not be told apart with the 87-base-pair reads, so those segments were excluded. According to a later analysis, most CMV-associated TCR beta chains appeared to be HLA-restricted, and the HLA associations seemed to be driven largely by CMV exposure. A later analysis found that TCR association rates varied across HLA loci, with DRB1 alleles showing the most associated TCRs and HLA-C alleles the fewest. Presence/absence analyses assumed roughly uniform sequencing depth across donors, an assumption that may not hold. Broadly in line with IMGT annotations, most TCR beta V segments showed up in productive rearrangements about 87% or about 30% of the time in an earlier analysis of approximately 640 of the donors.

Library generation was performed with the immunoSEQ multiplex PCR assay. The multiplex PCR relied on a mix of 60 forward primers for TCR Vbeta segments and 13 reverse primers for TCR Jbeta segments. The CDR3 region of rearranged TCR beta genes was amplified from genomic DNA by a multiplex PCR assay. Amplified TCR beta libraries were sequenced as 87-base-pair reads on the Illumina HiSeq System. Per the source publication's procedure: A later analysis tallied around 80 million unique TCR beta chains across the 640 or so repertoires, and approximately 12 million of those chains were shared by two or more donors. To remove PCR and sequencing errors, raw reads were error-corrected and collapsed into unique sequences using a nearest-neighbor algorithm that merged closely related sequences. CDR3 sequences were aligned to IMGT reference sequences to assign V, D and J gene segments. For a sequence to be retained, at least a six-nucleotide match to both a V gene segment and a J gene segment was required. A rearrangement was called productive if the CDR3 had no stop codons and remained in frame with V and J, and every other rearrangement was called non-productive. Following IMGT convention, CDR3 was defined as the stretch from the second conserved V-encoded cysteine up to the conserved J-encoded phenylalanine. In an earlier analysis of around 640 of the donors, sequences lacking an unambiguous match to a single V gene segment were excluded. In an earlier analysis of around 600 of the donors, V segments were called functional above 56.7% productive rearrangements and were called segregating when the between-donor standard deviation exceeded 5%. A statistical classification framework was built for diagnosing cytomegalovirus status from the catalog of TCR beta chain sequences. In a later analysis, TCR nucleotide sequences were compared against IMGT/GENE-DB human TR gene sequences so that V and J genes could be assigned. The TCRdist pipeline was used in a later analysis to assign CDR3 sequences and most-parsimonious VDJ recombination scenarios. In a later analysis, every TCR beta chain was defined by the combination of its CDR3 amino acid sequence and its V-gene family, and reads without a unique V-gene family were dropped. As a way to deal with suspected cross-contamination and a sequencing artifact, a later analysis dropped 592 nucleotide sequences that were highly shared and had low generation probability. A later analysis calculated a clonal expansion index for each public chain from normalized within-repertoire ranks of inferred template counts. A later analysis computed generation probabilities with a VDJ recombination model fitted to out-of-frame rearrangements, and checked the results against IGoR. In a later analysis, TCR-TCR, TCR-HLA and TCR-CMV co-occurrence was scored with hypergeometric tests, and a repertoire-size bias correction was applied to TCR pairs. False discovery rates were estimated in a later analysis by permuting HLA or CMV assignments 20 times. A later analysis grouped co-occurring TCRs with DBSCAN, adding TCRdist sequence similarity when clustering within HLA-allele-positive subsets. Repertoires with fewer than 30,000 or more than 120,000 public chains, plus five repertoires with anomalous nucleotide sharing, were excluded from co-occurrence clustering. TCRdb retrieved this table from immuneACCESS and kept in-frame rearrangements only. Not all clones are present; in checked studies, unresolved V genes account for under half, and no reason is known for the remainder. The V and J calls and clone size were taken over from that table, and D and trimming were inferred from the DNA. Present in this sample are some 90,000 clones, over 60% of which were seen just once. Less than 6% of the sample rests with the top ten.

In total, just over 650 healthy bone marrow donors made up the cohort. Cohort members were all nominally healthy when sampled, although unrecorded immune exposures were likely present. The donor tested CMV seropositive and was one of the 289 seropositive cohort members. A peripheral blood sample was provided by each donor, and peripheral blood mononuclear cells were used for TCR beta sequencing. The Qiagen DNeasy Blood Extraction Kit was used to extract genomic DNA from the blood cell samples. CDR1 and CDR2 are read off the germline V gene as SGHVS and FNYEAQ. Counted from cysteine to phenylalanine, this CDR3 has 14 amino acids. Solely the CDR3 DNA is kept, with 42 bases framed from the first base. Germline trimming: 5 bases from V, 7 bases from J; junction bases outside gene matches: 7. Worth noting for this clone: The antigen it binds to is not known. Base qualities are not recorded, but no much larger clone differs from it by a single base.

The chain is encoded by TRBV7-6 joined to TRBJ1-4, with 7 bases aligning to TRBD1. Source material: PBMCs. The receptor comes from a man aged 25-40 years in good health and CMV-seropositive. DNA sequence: TGTGCCAGCAGCCCCGGGACAGCTTCTGAAAAACTGTTTTTT. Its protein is CASSPGTASEKLFF.